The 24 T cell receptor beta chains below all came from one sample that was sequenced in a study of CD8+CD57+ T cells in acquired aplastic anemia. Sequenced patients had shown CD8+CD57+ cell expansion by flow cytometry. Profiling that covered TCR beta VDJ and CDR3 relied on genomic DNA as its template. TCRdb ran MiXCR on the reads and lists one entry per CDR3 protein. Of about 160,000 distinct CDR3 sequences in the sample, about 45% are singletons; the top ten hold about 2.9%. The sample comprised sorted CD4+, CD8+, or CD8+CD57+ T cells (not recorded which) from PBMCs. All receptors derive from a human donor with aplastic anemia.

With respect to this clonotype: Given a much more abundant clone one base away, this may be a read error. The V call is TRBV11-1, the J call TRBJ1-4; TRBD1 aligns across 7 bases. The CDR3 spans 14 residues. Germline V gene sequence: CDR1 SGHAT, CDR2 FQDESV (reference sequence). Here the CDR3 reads CASRLTGANEKLFF. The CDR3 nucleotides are TGTGCCAGCCGCTTAACAGGGGCAAATGAAAAACTGTTTTTT.

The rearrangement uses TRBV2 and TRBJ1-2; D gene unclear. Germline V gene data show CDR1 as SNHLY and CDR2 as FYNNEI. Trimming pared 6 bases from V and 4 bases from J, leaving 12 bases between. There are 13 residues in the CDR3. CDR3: CASSDRAPYGYTF. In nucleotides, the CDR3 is TGTGCCAGCAGCGACCGGGCCCCCTATGGCTACACCTTC.

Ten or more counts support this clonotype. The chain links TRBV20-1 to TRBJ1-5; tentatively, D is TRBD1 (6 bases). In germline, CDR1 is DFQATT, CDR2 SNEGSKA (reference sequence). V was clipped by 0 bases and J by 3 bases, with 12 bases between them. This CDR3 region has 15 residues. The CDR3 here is CSARDTAGDNQPQHF. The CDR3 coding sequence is TGCAGTGCTAGAGATACGGCAGGGGACAATCAGCCCCAGCATTTT.

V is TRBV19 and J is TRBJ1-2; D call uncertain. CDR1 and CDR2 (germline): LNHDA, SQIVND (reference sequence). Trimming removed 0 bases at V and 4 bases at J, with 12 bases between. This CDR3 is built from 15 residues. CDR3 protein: CASSIDPAEIYGYTF. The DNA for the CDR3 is TGTGCCAGTAGTATAGACCCGGCGGAGATCTATGGCTACACCTTC.

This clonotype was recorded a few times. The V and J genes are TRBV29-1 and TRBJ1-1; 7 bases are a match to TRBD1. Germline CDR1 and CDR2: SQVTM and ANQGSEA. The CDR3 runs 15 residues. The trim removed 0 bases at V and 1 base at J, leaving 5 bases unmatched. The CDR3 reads CSVEEGQGGNTEAFF. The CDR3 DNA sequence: TGCAGCGTTGAAGAGGGCCAGGGGGGGAACACTGAAGCTTTCTTT.

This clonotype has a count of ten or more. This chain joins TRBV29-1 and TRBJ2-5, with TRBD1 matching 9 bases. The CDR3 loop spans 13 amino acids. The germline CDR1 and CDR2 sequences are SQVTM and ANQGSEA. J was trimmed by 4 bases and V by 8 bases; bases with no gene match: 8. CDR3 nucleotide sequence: TGCAGCACGGGGACAGGGCGAGGAGAGACCCAGTACTTC. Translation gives CSTGTGRGETQYF.

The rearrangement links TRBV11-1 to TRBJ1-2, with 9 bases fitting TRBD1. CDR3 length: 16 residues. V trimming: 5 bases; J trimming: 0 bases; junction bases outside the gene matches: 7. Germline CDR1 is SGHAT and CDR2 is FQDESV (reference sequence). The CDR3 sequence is CASSPRGTGTNYGYTF. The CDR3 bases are TGTGCCAGCAGCCCCCGAGGGACAGGGACTAACTATGGCTACACCTTC.

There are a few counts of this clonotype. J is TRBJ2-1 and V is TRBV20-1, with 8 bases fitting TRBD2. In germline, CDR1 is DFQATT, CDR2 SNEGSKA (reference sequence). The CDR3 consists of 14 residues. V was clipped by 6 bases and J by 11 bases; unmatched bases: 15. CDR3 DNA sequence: TGCAGTGCCAGAACACGGGAGGGTAAGGGGAAGCAGTTCTTC. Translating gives CSARTREGKGKQFF.

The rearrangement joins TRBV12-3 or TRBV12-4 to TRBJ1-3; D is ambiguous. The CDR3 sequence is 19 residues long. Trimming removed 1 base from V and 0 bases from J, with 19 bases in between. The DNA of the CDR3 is TGTGCCAGCAGTTTAGAACAAGGGAGACTCCCCAGCTCTGGAAACACCATATATTTT. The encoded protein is CASSLEQGRLPSSGNTIYF.

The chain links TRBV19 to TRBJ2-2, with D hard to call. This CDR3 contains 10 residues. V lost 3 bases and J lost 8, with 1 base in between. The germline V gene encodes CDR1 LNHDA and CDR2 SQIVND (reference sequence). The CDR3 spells CASSMGELFF. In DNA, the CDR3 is TGTGCCAGTAGTATGGGGGAGCTGTTTTTT.

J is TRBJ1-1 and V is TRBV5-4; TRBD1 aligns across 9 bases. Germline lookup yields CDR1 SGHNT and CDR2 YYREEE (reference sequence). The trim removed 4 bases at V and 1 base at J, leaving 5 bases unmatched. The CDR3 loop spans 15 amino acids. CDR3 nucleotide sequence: TGTGCCAGCAGCCAGGGACAGGGTAGGAACACTGAAGCTTTCTTT. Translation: CASSQGQGRNTEAFF.

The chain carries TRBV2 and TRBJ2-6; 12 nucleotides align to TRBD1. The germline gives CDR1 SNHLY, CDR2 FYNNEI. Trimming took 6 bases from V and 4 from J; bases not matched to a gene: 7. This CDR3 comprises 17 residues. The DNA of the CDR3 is TGTGCCAGCAGGCCGGGACAGGGGGCGCGGGGGGCCAACGTCCTGACTTTC. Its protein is CASRPGQGARGANVLTF.

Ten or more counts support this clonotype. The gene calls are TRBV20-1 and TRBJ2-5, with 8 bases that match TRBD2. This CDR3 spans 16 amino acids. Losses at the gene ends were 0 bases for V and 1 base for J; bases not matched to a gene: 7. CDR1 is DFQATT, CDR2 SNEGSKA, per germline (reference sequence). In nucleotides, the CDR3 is TGCAGTGCTAGAGATCTCGCGACTAGCGCCCAAGAGACCCAGTACTTC. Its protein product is CSARDLATSAQETQYF.

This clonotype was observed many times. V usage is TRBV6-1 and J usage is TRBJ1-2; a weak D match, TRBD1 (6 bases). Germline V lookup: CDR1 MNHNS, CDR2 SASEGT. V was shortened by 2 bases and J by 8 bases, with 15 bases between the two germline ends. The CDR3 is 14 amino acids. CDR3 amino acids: CASSEWGAGWGYTF. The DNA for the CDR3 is TGTGCCAGCAGTGAATGGGGGGCAGGGTGGGGCTACACCTTC.

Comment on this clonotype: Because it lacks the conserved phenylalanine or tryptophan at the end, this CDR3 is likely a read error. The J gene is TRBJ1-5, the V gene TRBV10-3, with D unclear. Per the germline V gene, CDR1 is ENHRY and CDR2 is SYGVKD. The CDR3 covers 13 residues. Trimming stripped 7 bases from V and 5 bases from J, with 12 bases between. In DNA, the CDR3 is TGTGCCATCAAACGTTCCCCGGATCAGCCCCAGCATTCT. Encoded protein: CAIKRSPDQPQHS.

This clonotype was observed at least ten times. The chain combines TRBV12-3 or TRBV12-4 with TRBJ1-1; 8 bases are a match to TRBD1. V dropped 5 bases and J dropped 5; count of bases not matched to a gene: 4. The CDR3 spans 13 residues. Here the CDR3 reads CASSHGTGTEAFF. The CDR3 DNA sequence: TGTGCCAGCAGTCATGGGACAGGTACTGAAGCTTTCTTT.

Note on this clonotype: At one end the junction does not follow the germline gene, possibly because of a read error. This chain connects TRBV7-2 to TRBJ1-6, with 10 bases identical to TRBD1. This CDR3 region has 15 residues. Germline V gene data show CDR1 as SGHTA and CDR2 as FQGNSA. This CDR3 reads CASSRLDRGISPLHF. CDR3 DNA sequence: TGCGCCAGCAGCCGTTTGGACAGGGGGATATCACCCCTCCACTTT.

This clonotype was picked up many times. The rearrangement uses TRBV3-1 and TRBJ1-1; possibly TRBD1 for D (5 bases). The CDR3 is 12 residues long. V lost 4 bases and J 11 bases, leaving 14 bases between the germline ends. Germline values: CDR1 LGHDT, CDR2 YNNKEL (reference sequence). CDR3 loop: CASSRAGDMAFF. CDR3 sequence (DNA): TGTGCCAGCAGCCGAGCGGGGGATATGGCTTTCTTT.

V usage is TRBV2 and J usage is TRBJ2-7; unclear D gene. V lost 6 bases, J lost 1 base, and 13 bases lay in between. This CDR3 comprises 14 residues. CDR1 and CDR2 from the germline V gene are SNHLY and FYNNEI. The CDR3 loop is CASRGLRESYEQYF. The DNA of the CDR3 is TGTGCCAGCAGAGGGTTGAGAGAGTCCTACGAGCAGTACTTC.

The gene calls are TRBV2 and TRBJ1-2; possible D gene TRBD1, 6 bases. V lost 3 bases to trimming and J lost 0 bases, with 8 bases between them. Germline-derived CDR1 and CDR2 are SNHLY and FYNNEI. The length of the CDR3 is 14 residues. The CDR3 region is CASSDTGTNYGYTF. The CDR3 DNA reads TGTGCCAGCAGTGACACAGGGACTAACTATGGCTACACCTTC.

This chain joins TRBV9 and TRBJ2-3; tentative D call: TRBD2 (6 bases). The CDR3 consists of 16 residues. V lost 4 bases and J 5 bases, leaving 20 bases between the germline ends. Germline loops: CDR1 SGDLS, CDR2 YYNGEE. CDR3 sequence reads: CASSPGTGGMVDTQYF. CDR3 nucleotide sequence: TGTGCCAGCAGCCCCGGGACTGGCGGGATGGTAGATACGCAGTATTTT.

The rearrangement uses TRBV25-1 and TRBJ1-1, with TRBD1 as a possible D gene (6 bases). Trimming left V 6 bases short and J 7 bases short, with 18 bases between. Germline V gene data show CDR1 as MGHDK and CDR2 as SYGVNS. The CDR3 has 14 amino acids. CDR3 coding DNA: TGTGCCAGCAGGACCAGGGGCAGGGCTTATGAAGCTTTCTTT. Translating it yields CASRTRGRAYEAFF.

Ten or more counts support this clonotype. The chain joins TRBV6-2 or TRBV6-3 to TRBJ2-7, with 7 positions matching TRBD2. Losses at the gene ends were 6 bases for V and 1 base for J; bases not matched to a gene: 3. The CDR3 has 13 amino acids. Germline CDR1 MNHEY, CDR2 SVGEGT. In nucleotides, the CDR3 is TGTGCCAGCAGAGAGGGAGGGTCCTACGAGCAGTACGTC. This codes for CASREGGSYEQYV.

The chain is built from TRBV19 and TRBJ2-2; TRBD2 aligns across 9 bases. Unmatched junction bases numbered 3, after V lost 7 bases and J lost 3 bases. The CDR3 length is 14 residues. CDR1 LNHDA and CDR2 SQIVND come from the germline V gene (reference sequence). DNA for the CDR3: TGTGCCAGTACGGCGGGAGGGCACACCGGGGAGCTGTTTTTT. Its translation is CASTAGGHTGELFF.